This entry lists 31 T cell receptor beta chains sequenced from one sample in a study of identical twins. Each CDR3 protein is one row after TCRdb ran MiXCR on the 5' RACE reads. The profile covers 1.5 million or so distinct CDR3 sequences, with less than 40% appearing a single time and 0.25% to 0.3% taken by the ten largest. The sample was cord blood. The receptors were sampled from a newborn girl in good health.

This clonotype was counted between two and nine times. The rearrangement links TRBV5-1 to TRBJ2-7; no clear D. Trimming shortened V by 3 bases and J by 3 bases, and 10 bases separated the two germline ends. Per the germline V gene, CDR1 is SGHRS and CDR2 is YFSETQ. The CDR3 contains 13 residues. The CDR3 coding sequence is TGCGCCAGCAGCTCTGATGGATACTACGAGCAGTACTTC. It encodes CASSSDGYYEQYF.

This clonotype has just a few counts. The J gene is TRBJ2-7, the V gene TRBV27, with a weak D call TRBD2 (5 bases). Per germline, CDR1 MNHEY and CDR2 SMNVEV (reference sequence). V was clipped by 4 bases and J by 3 bases, with 16 bases between them. The CDR3 spans 15 residues. CDR3 coding DNA: TGTGCCAGCAGTTCAACCGGGTCCGGGGACTACGAGCAGTACTTC. Protein: CASSSTGSGDYEQYF.

This clonotype was seen a handful of times. V and J are TRBV7-6 and TRBJ2-1; D might be TRBD2 (6 bases). The J call may be mistaken, given a closer DNA end match to TRBJ2-7. The germline V gene encodes CDR1 SGHVS and CDR2 FNYEAQ. This CDR3 comprises 15 residues. The CDR3, as DNA: TGTGCCAGCAGCTTGATCGGGAGCTCCTACAATGAGCAGTACTTC. Its protein product is CASSLIGSSYNEQYF.

The table lists this clonotype with a few counts. V and J are TRBV6-1 and TRBJ1-2, with D hard to call. CDR1 MNHNS and CDR2 SASEGT come from the germline V gene. The CDR3 is 12 amino acids. Trimming removed 2 bases from V and 8 bases from J, with 9 bases in between. CDR3 DNA: TGTGCCAGCAGTGAAACAGTGGGAGGCTACACCTTC. This sequence encodes CASSETVGGYTF.

This chain connects TRBV9 to TRBJ2-7, with D possibly being TRBD1 or TRBD2 (6 bases each). The CDR3 has 15 residues. Germline loops: CDR1 SGDLS, CDR2 YYNGEE. V was cut by 0 bases and J by 1 base, with 11 bases left in between. CDR3 sequence reads: CASSVEGDSSYEQYF. CDR3 nucleotides: TGTGCCAGCAGCGTAGAGGGGGACTCGTCCTACGAGCAGTACTTC.

The table lists this clonotype with a count of one. J is TRBJ1-2 and V is TRBV6-1, with 7 bases identical to TRBD1. CDR1 and CDR2 from the germline V gene are MNHNS and SASEGT. The CDR3 contains 16 residues. With V trimmed by 5 bases and J by 3 bases, 12 bases remained unmatched. The CDR3 region is CASSFRQGPLDYGYTF. Here the CDR3 DNA reads TGTGCCAGCAGTTTCCGACAGGGTCCCTTAGACTATGGCTACACCTTC.

This clonotype was observed a few times. This chain links TRBV6-1 with TRBJ1-2; D is ambiguous. This CDR3 comprises 14 residues. The V gene's germline CDR1 is MNHNS and CDR2 SASEGT. The germline V and J ends were trimmed by 2 bases and 4 bases, with 11 bases remaining between them. CDR3 sequence (DNA): TGTGCCAGCAGTGAAATCAAGAGCGTCTATGGCTACACCTTC. This encodes CASSEIKSVYGYTF.

V is TRBV12-3 or TRBV12-4 and J is TRBJ1-5; TRBD1 might be the D (6 bases). The CDR3 is 17 residues long. V lost 3 bases to trimming and J lost 5 bases, with 20 bases between them. CDR3: CASSFYWVEGGHQPQHF. The CDR3 nucleotides read TGTGCCAGCAGTTTTTATTGGGTTGAGGGGGGGCATCAGCCCCAGCATTTT.

There are a few counts of this clonotype. The gene calls are TRBV20-1 and TRBJ1-2, with 7 bases that match TRBD1. The CDR3 consists of 17 residues. With 1 base clipped from V and 0 bases from J, the junction kept 11 bases outside the gene matches. Germline V gene data show CDR1 as DFQATT and CDR2 as SNEGSKA (reference sequence). CDR3 coding DNA: TGCAGTGCTAGAGTTTACGGCAGGGGGACCGCTAACTATGGCTACACCTTC. This translates into CSARVYGRGTANYGYTF.

As for this clonotype: A junction end diverges from the germline sequence, so it may reflect a read error. The chain has TRBV20-1 and TRBJ2-2, with D maybe TRBD2 (6 bases). This CDR3 spans 14 amino acids. The germline gives CDR1 DFQATT, CDR2 SNEGSKA (reference sequence). Here the CDR3 reads CSASQTSVTGDLFF. The CDR3, as DNA: TGCAGTGCTAGCCAGACTAGTGTCACCGGGGACCTGTTTTTT.

V is TRBV10-3 and J is TRBJ2-1; D unresolved. Trimming removed 6 bases at V and 0 bases at J, with 9 bases between. The CDR3 has 14 residues. From germline, CDR1 is ENHRY and CDR2 SYGVKD. The CDR3 is CAIRTPSSYNEQFF. In DNA form, the CDR3 reads TGTGCCATCAGGACTCCTAGCTCCTACAATGAGCAGTTCTTC.

The chain employs TRBV20-1 and TRBJ1-2; 7 nucleotides align to TRBD1. The CDR3 length is 13 residues. The V segment lost 6 bases and the J segment 4 bases; nucleotides outside the gene matches: 8. Germline CDR1 reads DFQATT; CDR2 reads SNEGSKA (reference sequence). CDR3 in DNA: TGCAGTGCCCTTCCGACAGGGCTCTATGGCTACACCTTC. Amino acid sequence: CSALPTGLYGYTF.

This clonotype was seen a few times. The V call is TRBV6-2 or TRBV6-3, the J call TRBJ1-1; maybe TRBD1 (5 bases). The V gene lost 4 bases and the J gene lost 6 bases, with 12 bases spanning the gap. The CDR3 spans 13 residues. Per germline, CDR1 MNHEY and CDR2 SVGEGT. The CDR3 DNA reads as TGTGCCAGCAGTTCATCCAGGGTGGCTGAAGCTTTCTTT. This sequence encodes CASSSSRVAEAFF.

This chain connects TRBV5-1 to TRBJ2-3; D tentatively reads TRBD1 or TRBD2 (5 bases each). Trimming removed 2 bases from V and 2 bases from J, with 15 bases in between. CDR1 is SGHRS and CDR2 is YFSETQ in the germline V gene. The CDR3 loop spans 16 amino acids. This chain's CDR3 is CASSLRLRDPTDTQYF. The CDR3 bases are TGCGCCAGCAGCTTACGTCTTCGGGACCCCACAGATACGCAGTATTTT.

This clonotype was seen more than once but under ten times. The V gene is TRBV10-3, the J gene TRBJ1-6; the D gene is possibly TRBD1 (5 bases). The CDR3 contains 16 residues. Germline assignment: CDR1 ENHRY and CDR2 SYGVKD. Trimming stripped 2 bases from V and 0 bases from J, with 8 bases between. The CDR3 spells CAISEGGSSYNSPLHF. CDR3 nucleotides: TGTGCCATCAGTGAGGGGGGGAGCTCCTATAATTCACCCCTCCACTTT.

The V call is TRBV5-1, the J call TRBJ1-2; possible D gene TRBD1, 6 bases. V was trimmed by 0 bases and J by 6 bases, leaving 15 bases between them. The V gene's germline CDR1 is SGHRS and CDR2 YFSETQ. The CDR3 spans 15 residues. CDR3 bases: TGCGCCAGCAGCTTGGCCGGTAGGGGGTCGAATGGCTACACCTTC. Translating gives CASSLAGRGSNGYTF. Complete variable domain (other parts from reference TRBV5-1 and TRBJ1-2): KAGVTQTPRYLIKTRGQQVTLSCSPISGHRSVSWYQQTPGQGLQFLFEYFSETQRNKGNFPGRFSGRQFSNSRSEMNVSTLELGDSALYLCASSLAGRGSNGYTFGSGTRLTVV.

This chain connects TRBV29-1 to TRBJ2-1; TRBD2 agrees at 9 bases. Germline CDR1 SQVTM, CDR2 ANQGSEA. The CDR3 is 17 amino acids. The junction had 7 bases not matched to a gene; V was cut back by 0 bases and J by 1 base. The CDR3 here is CSVEDSGLAGSYNEQFF. The DNA of the CDR3 is TGCAGCGTTGAAGATTCGGGGCTAGCGGGATCCTACAATGAGCAGTTCTTC.

On this clonotype: The junction differs from germline at one of its ends, possibly a read error. V gene TRBV28 combines with J gene TRBJ2-1; 11 bases are a match to TRBD2. The J call may be mistaken, given a closer DNA end match to TRBJ2-7. In germline, CDR1 is MDHEN, CDR2 SYDVKM. The CDR3 contains 17 residues. The CDR3 DNA reads as TGTGCCAGCAGGTTATTAGCGGGAGGGTATTCCTACAATGAGCAGTACTTC. Translating it yields CASRLLAGGYSYNEQYF.

The chain combines TRBV6-5 with TRBJ2-1; 11 positions match TRBD2. V lost 2 bases and J lost 0; bases outside the gene matches: 12. The CDR3 covers 20 residues. Germline CDR1 MNHEY, CDR2 SVGAGI. The CDR3: CASSYPTSTSGASSYNEQFF. Written as DNA, the CDR3 is TGTGCCAGCAGTTACCCCACATCGACTAGCGGGGCTAGCTCCTACAATGAGCAGTTCTTC.

There are a few counts of this clonotype. The chain has TRBV28 and TRBJ2-6; D not resolved. V gave up 3 bases and J gave up 0 bases, with 12 bases separating them. CDR3 length: 17 residues. The germline V gene encodes CDR1 MDHEN and CDR2 SYDVKM. The CDR3 loop is CASSLAPTYSGANVLTF. CDR3 in DNA: TGTGCCAGCAGTTTGGCACCAACCTACTCTGGGGCCAACGTCCTGACTTTC.

A few counts support this clonotype. The rearrangement uses TRBV20-1 and TRBJ2-7, with 11 nucleotides matching TRBD2. The CDR3 runs to 15 residues. The germline CDR1 and CDR2 sequences are DFQATT and SNEGSKA (reference sequence). V shed 5 bases and J 2 bases; nucleotides not matched to a gene: 8. The CDR3 spells CSAHHSGRGTYEQYF. DNA for the CDR3: TGCAGTGCTCACCATAGCGGGAGGGGAACCTACGAGCAGTACTTC.

This clonotype was observed once. For the CDR3, the DNA is TGTGCCAGCAGGGTGGACACCATGAACACTGAAGCTTTCTTT. This gives the protein CASRVDTMNTEAFF. The chain recombines TRBV6-1 with TRBJ1-1; TRBD1 might be the D (5 bases). Germline CDR1 reads MNHNS; CDR2 reads SASEGT. V lost 6 bases to trimming and J lost 0 bases, with 11 bases between them. This CDR3 has 14 amino acids.

J is TRBJ2-4 and V is TRBV28, with D possibly matching TRBD1 (5 bases). The CDR3 contains 14 residues. Germline V gene sequence: CDR1 MDHEN, CDR2 SYDVKM. V lost 3 bases to trimming and J lost 13 bases, with 19 bases between them. DNA of the CDR3: TGTGCCAGCAGTTTCGACAGACGCTCCTACGGGCAGTACTTC. As protein: CASSFDRRSYGQYF.

The chain employs TRBV20-1 and TRBJ2-4; no clear D gene. The V end lost 0 bases, the J end lost 0 bases, and 15 bases lay between the germline ends. The CDR3 is 17 residues long. Germline assignment: CDR1 DFQATT and CDR2 SNEGSKA (reference sequence). The CDR3 nucleotides are TGCAGTGCTAGAGATCAACCCACTGGCATAGCCAAAAACATTCAGTACTTC. This codes for CSARDQPTGIAKNIQYF.

CDR3 loop: CASSFGTSGHRSYNEQFF. The CDR3 coding sequence is TGTGCCAGCAGCTTCGGGACTAGCGGCCACCGCTCCTACAATGAGCAGTTCTTC. V is TRBV7-9 and J is TRBJ2-1; 11 nucleotides agree with TRBD2. This CDR3 comprises 18 residues. CDR1 is SEHNR and CDR2 is FQNEAQ in the germline V gene (reference sequence). The ends lost 3 bases at V and 0 bases at J; junction bases unmatched: 7.

This sequence joins TRBV7-2 and TRBJ2-5, with D perhaps matching TRBD2 (7 bases). The J call may be in error: the DNA end matches TRBJ2-4 better. This CDR3 comprises 15 residues. Germline V gene sequence: CDR1 SGHTA, CDR2 FQGNSA. The CDR3 protein is CASRLGGAGVGIQYF. The CDR3 bases are TGTGCCAGCAGGTTGGGGGGCGCGGGGGTCGGCATTCAGTACTTC.

The genes are TRBV21-1 and TRBJ2-7; the D segment call TRBD2 is taken from the table without a DNA check. TRBV21-1 represents a pseudogene. The CDR3 has 14 residues. The CDR3 nucleotides are TGTGCCAGCAGCGGGCCCGACAGAAACTACGAGCAGTACTTC. Protein sequence: CASSGPDRNYEQYF.

V is TRBV3-1 and J is TRBJ2-3; unclear D gene. The CDR3 loop spans 15 amino acids. Germline V gene data show CDR1 as LGHDT and CDR2 as YNNKEL (reference sequence). V lost 0 bases, J lost 0 bases, and 7 bases lay in between. CDR3 nucleotides: TGTGCCAGCAGCCAAGAAAGCAAAAGCACAGATACGCAGTATTTT. It codes for CASSQESKSTDTQYF.

This clonotype was counted between two and nine times. This chain uses TRBV15 with TRBJ2-3; D ambiguous. CDR1 LNHNV and CDR2 YYDKDF come from the germline V gene (reference sequence). V was trimmed by 1 base and J by 5 bases, leaving 13 bases between them. The CDR3 has 15 amino acids. CDR3 loop: CATSRAWGGIDTQYF. CDR3 coding DNA: TGTGCCACCAGCAGAGCATGGGGTGGGATAGATACGCAGTATTTT.

This rearrangement joins TRBV20-1 to TRBJ2-5; a weak D match, TRBD1 (6 bases). V lost 3 bases and J lost 5, with 22 bases in between. The germline CDR1 and CDR2 sequences are DFQATT and SNEGSKA (reference sequence). This CDR3 has 16 residues. The chain's CDR3 is CSAREVRGPSWETQYF. For the CDR3, the DNA is TGCAGTGCTAGGGAAGTCAGGGGCCCTTCGTGGGAGACCCAGTACTTC.

On this clonotype itself: This could be a read error, since a much larger clone is one nucleotide away. The chain combines TRBV5-5 with TRBJ2-7, with 7 positions matching TRBD1. Germline-derived CDR1 and CDR2 are SGHKS and YYEKEE (reference sequence). The CDR3 runs 15 residues. In DNA, the CDR3 is TGTGTCAGCAGTCACCGGGACAGCTTTTCCTACGAGCAGTACTTC. Its translation: CVSSHRDSFSYEQYF.